The rows below give T cell receptor beta chains drawn from one sample of a study of cytomegalovirus exposure and HLA in healthy donors. Sequencing was performed with immunoSEQ multiplex PCR; in TCRdb, only in-frame clones are kept and a portion is missing. The sample carries 95,000 to 100,000 clones, under 85% recorded once. Sequenced sample: PBMCs. These receptors all come from a man in his forties in good health and CMV-seronegative. The CDR3 runs from the conserved cysteine through the conserved F or W. The D gene is left open where the match is weak. Where a row states a size, it is once, few, many or the class of an expanded clone; other rows omit it.

V gene	J gene	clone size	CDR3 length	D gene	CDR3 protein	CDR3 DNA
TRBV4-2	TRBJ1-6	NA	15	NA	CASSQAGSGNSPLHF	TGTGCCAGCAGCCAAGCTGGGTCGGGGAATTCACCCCTCCACTTT
TRBV19	TRBJ1-1	NA	16	TRBD1	CASTNRGQGMGTEAFF	TGTGCCAGTACGAACAGGGGACAGGGGATGGGCACTGAAGCTTTCTTT
TRBV5-8	TRBJ1-2	NA	13	NA	CASSFEQYYGYTF	TGTGCCAGCAGCTTTGAACAGTACTATGGCTACACCTTC
TRBV4-1	TRBJ1-5	NA	15	NA	CASSQEQGFGQPQHF	TGCGCCAGCAGCCAAGAACAGGGTTTTGGTCAGCCCCAGCATTTT
TRBV28	TRBJ1-2	NA	14	TRBD1	CASNPGQVSYGYTF	TGTGCCAGCAATCCGGGACAGGTGAGCTATGGCTACACCTTC
TRBV19	TRBJ2-7	few	16	TRBD1	CASSIVPGQASYEQYF	TGTGCCAGTAGTATAGTACCGGGACAGGCCTCCTACGAGCAGTACTTC
TRBV5-1	TRBJ2-3	NA	16	TRBD1	CASSPEGTGVVDTQYF	TGCGCCAGCAGCCCGGAAGGGACAGGGGTGGTAGATACGCAGTATTTT
TRBV4-3	TRBJ1-2	few	15	NA	CASSQDATGPHGYTF	TGCGCCAGCAGCCAAGATGCCACAGGGCCCCATGGCTACACCTTC
TRBV5-1	TRBJ2-3	NA	12	NA	CASSSSADTQYF	TGCGCCAGCAGCTCTAGCGCAGATACGCAGTATTTT
TRBV21-1	TRBJ1-2	NA	14	NA	CATNHQREADGYTF	TGTGCCACCAACCACCAAAGGGAAGCGGATGGCTACACCTTC
TRBV9	TRBJ1-6	NA	15	NA	CASSVGPDGGSPLHF	TGTGCCAGCAGCGTAGGACCCGACGGCGGTTCACCCCTCCACTTT
TRBV5-1	TRBJ2-2	NA	14	NA	CASSFSNQPGELFF	TGCGCCAGCAGCTTTAGTAATCAACCCGGGGAGCTGTTTTTT
TRBV11-2	TRBJ2-5	NA	13	NA	CASRVPSQETQYF	TGTGCCAGCAGGGTCCCCAGCCAAGAGACCCAGTACTTC
TRBV2	TRBJ1-3	once	14	NA	CASSGSGYGNTIYF	TGTGCCAGCAGTGGGTCAGGGTATGGAAACACCATATATTTT
TRBV11-2	TRBJ1-1	NA	17	TRBD1	CASSFGTGVSVNTEAFF	TGTGCCAGCAGCTTCGGGACAGGGGTAAGCGTGAACACTGAAGCTTTCTTT
TRBV19	TRBJ2-2	NA	16	NA	CASRSLPDKNTGELFF	TGTGCCAGTAGGAGCCTGCCGGACAAGAACACCGGGGAGCTGTTTTTT
TRBV9	TRBJ2-7	NA	15	NA	CASSVASSWHYEQYF	TGTGCCAGCAGCGTAGCTTCTTCCTGGCATTACGAGCAGTACTTC
TRBV10-2	TRBJ2-3	NA	11	NA	CASSPRDTQYF	TGCGCCAGCAGCCCCCGGGATACGCAGTATTTT
TRBV11-2	TRBJ2-3	NA	15	TRBD2	CASSLFTSGSDTQYF	TGTGCCAGCAGCTTATTTACTAGCGGGAGTGATACGCAGTATTTT
TRBV2	TRBJ2-1	NA	15	TRBD1	CASSSGTGVYNEQFF	TGTGCCAGCAGTTCCGGGACAGGGGTATACAATGAGCAGTTCTTC
TRBV11-2	TRBJ2-3	NA	13	NA	CASSLGGKDTQYF	TGTGCCAGCAGCTTAGGCGGTAAAGATACGCAGTATTTT
TRBV29-1	TRBJ1-2	NA	12	NA	CSVEVLADGYTF	TGCAGCGTTGAAGTTTTGGCGGATGGCTACACCTTC
TRBV27	TRBJ2-4	NA	15	NA	CAGSCVLLAKNIQYF	TGTGCCGGCAGTTGTGTACTTTTAGCCAAAAACATTCAGTACTTC
TRBV20-1	TRBJ2-7	NA	11	NA	CSASFFYEQYF	TGCAGTGCTAGCTTTTTCTACGAGCAGTACTTC
TRBV6-5	TRBJ2-3	NA	12	NA	CASSFGGDTQYF	TGTGCCAGCAGTTTCGGGGGAGATACGCAGTATTTT
TRBV28	TRBJ2-3	NA	14	TRBD1	CASSSGQGPDTQYF	TGTGCCAGCAGTAGCGGACAGGGACCAGATACGCAGTATTTT
TRBV11-2	TRBJ1-5	NA	16	TRBD1	CASSLGPGQPNQPQHF	TGTGCCAGCAGCTTAGGACCGGGACAGCCCAATCAGCCCCAGCATTTT
TRBV19	TRBJ2-7	NA	15	TRBD1	CASSISGTGGEGQYF	TGTGCCAGTAGTATCAGCGGGACAGGGGGCGAAGGGCAGTACTTC
TRBV28	TRBJ2-2	NA	18	NA	CASSLIPLAGTNTGELFF	TGTGCCAGCAGTTTAATCCCCTTGGCGGGGACGAACACCGGGGAGCTGTTTTTT
TRBV6-1	TRBJ2-3	NA	17	TRBD2	CASSESSGAGGTDTQYF	TGTGCCAGCAGTGAAAGTTCAGGAGCGGGAGGCACAGATACGCAGTATTTT
TRBV28	TRBJ2-1	NA	14	NA	CASSSLKGRNEQFF	TGTGCCAGCAGCTCCCTGAAGGGGAGGAATGAGCAGTTCTTC
TRBV6-4	TRBJ1-6	NA	16	NA	CASSEPWGVVDSPLHF	TGTGCCAGCAGTGAACCCTGGGGGGTTGTGGATTCACCCCTCCACTTT
TRBV2	TRBJ2-1	NA	14	TRBD2	CASSEAGGRTEQFF	TGTGCCAGCAGTGAAGCGGGGGGGAGGACTGAGCAGTTCTTC
TRBV7-2	TRBJ1-1	few	17	NA	CASSLVARGGVNTEAFF	TGTGCCAGCAGCTTAGTAGCCAGGGGTGGGGTTAACACTGAAGCTTTCTTT
TRBV29-1	TRBJ2-1	NA	12	TRBD1	CSAETGADEQFF	TGCAGCGCTGAGACAGGGGCCGATGAGCAGTTCTTC
TRBV10-2	TRBJ2-1	few	12	TRBD1	CASAGQGTEQFF	TGCGCCAGTGCAGGACAGGGGACTGAGCAGTTCTTC
TRBV30	TRBJ2-3	once	15	TRBD2	CAWNPGLAGGNTQYF	TGTGCCTGGAACCCGGGACTAGCGGGAGGAAATACGCAGTATTTT
TRBV7-2	TRBJ2-7	NA	13	TRBD2	CASSLGGSDEQYF	TGTGCCAGCAGCTTAGGCGGGAGCGACGAGCAGTACTTC
TRBV10-3	TRBJ2-1	NA	15	TRBD2	CAIRTSGITVNEQFF	TGTGCCATTCGGACTAGCGGGATAACGGTCAATGAGCAGTTCTTC
TRBV28	TRBJ2-5	NA	15	TRBD2	CASTLTSTAKETQYF	TGTGCCAGCACCCTGACTAGCACCGCCAAAGAGACCCAGTACTTC
TRBV30	TRBJ1-1	once	12	TRBD1	CARGQGITEAFF	TGTGCCCGGGGACAGGGTATCACTGAAGCTTTCTTT
TRBV9	TRBJ2-3	NA	17	NA	CASSVEGRLVNPDTQYF	TGTGCCAGCAGCGTAGAGGGAAGACTAGTGAATCCAGATACGCAGTATTTT
TRBV6-5	TRBJ1-5	NA	15	TRBD1	CASSDYRGLNQPQHF	TGTGCCAGCAGTGACTACAGGGGGCTGAATCAGCCCCAGCATTTT
TRBV29-1	TRBJ2-1	NA	13	NA	CSVEDSQTCEQFF	TGCAGCGTTGAGGACAGCCAAACCTGCGAGCAGTTCTTC
TRBV6-5	TRBJ2-7	NA	15	TRBD1	CASSSGTGRFYEQYF	TGTGCCAGCAGTTCCGGGACAGGGAGGTTCTACGAGCAGTACTTC
TRBV4-3	TRBJ1-2	NA	15	NA	CASSQATGLDYGYTF	TGCGCCAGCAGCCAAGCGACAGGTCTCGACTATGGCTACACCTTC
TRBV30	TRBJ1-4	NA	13	NA	CAWSPSGRGKLFF	TGTGCCTGGAGCCCCTCCGGGAGGGGGAAACTGTTTTTT
TRBV19	TRBJ1-1	NA	14	NA	CASSIERTTDEAFF	TGTGCCAGTAGTATAGAGCGGACGACAGATGAAGCTTTCTTT
TRBV7-8	TRBJ1-2	once	16	NA	CASSGVSLGGHYGYTF	TGTGCCAGCAGCGGCGTGTCGCTGGGGGGACACTATGGCTACACCTTC
TRBV5-1	TRBJ2-5	NA	16	NA	CASSLGFREDRETQYF	TGCGCCAGCAGCTTGGGATTCCGGGAAGACCGAGAGACCCAGTACTTC
TRBV6-5	TRBJ1-3	NA	14	NA	CASRTQGGGNTIYF	TGTGCCAGCAGAACTCAGGGAGGCGGAAACACCATATATTTT
TRBV28	TRBJ2-7	NA	13	NA	CASRLSYSYEQYF	TGTGCCAGCAGACTATCTTACTCCTACGAGCAGTACTTC
TRBV7-8	TRBJ2-6	few	17	TRBD1	CASSPGTGYSGANVLTF	TGTGCCAGCAGCCCCGGGACAGGGTACTCTGGGGCCAACGTCCTGACTTTC
TRBV7-8	TRBJ2-5	NA	15	NA	CASSPGQGLIETQYF	TGTGCCAGCAGCCCTGGGCAGGGGTTAATAGAGACCCAGTACTTC
TRBV7-3	TRBJ2-5	NA	14	NA	CASSLNSIQETQYF	TGTGCCAGCAGCTTAAACTCCATCCAAGAGACCCAGTACTTC
TRBV9	TRBJ1-1	few	15	NA	CASSVHGQPNTEAFF	TGTGCCAGCAGCGTACACGGACAGCCAAACACTGAAGCTTTCTTT
TRBV28	TRBJ1-6	NA	17	NA	CASSSLASTDRYSPLHF	TGTGCCAGCAGTTCCTTGGCCTCTACAGACAGGTATTCACCCCTCCACTTT
TRBV5-1	TRBJ1-2	NA	14	TRBD1	CASSLGGQGFGYTF	TGCGCCAGCAGCTTGGGGGGACAGGGTTTCGGCTACACCTTC